This is a list of T cell receptor beta chains from one sample in a study of blood T cell repertoires in COVID-19. Sequencing was performed with immunoSEQ multiplex PCR; in TCRdb, only in-frame clones are kept and a portion is missing. The repertoire holds some 63,000 clones, 65% to 90% seen once, with 15% to 20% in the top ten. Material: peripheral blood. The source of these receptors is a human donor in a cohort sampled during active COVID-19. The CDR3 runs from the conserved cysteine through the conserved F or W. Each record gives: D gene, CDR3 length, V gene, J gene, clone size, CDR3 protein, CDR3 DNA. A D gene is named only where the DNA matches it firmly. For some rows the clone size is stated as once, few or many, or as a class when expanded; others skip it.

D: NA
length: 12
V: TRBV6-2/TRBV6-3
J: TRBJ1-1
size: once
CDR3: CASSYSWLEAFF
DNA: TGTGCCAGCAGTTACTCGTGGTTGGAGGCTTTCTTT

D: NA
length: 13
V: TRBV7-2
J: TRBJ1-1
size: NA
CDR3: CASSTQGDTEAFF
DNA: TGTGCCAGCAGCACACAGGGCGACACTGAAGCTTTCTTT

D: TRBD2
length: 18
V: TRBV9
J: TRBJ2-5
size: NA
CDR3: CASSVAAEGLAGEETQYF
DNA: TGTGCCAGCAGCGTAGCGGCCGAGGGACTAGCGGGGGAAGAGACCCAGTACTTC

D: TRBD2
length: 13
V: TRBV12-3/TRBV12-4
J: TRBJ2-1
size: NA
CDR3: CASSFERGGAQFF
DNA: TGTGCCAGCAGTTTTGAGCGGGGGGGCGCACAGTTCTTC

D: NA
length: 15
V: TRBV3-1/TRBV3-2
J: TRBJ1-2
size: once
CDR3: CASSLIGGQSLGYTF
DNA: TGTGCCAGCAGCCTGATAGGCGGACAGTCCCTAGGCTACACCTTC

D: NA
length: 15
V: TRBV7-9
J: TRBJ1-6
size: NA
CDR3: CASTGADSYNSPLHF
DNA: TGTGCCAGCACCGGGGCCGACAGTTATAATTCACCCCTCCACTTT

D: NA
length: 13
V: TRBV19
J: TRBJ1-2
size: NA
CDR3: CASTEGGNYGYTF
DNA: TGTGCCAGTACAGAGGGGGGGAACTATGGCTACACCTTC

D: TRBD2
length: 14
V: TRBV9
J: TRBJ2-7
size: once
CDR3: CASSVSGEPYEQYF
DNA: TGTGCCAGCAGCGTTAGCGGGGAGCCCTACGAGCAGTACTTC

D: TRBD2
length: 12
V: TRBV25-1
J: TRBJ2-3
size: NA
CDR3: CATGGSADTQYF
DNA: TGTGCTACGGGGGGTTCCGCAGATACGCAGTATTTT

D: TRBD2
length: 16
V: TRBV6-2/TRBV6-3
J: TRBJ2-1
size: NA
CDR3: CASSSASGGDPNEQFF
DNA: TGTGCCAGCAGTTCAGCTAGCGGGGGGGACCCCAATGAGCAGTTCTTC

D: NA
length: 11
V: TRBV7-8
J: TRBJ2-1
size: NA
CDR3: CASSLVGEQFF
DNA: TGTGCCAGCAGCTTAGTCGGTGAGCAGTTCTTC

D: NA
length: 16
V: TRBV19
J: TRBJ2-5
size: NA
CDR3: CASSKGLAQNQETQYF
DNA: TGTGCCAGCTCAAAGGGGCTAGCGCAAAACCAAGAGACCCAGTACTTC

D: NA
length: 13
V: TRBV4-1
J: TRBJ1-2
size: NA
CDR3: CASSPIANYGYTF
DNA: TGCGCCAGCAGTCCGATAGCTAACTATGGCTACACCTTC

D: NA
length: 13
V: TRBV4-1
J: TRBJ2-5
size: NA
CDR3: CASSHREAETQYF
DNA: TGCGCCAGCAGCCACCGCGAGGCAGAGACCCAGTACTTC

D: TRBD2
length: 16
V: TRBV4-1
J: TRBJ2-1
size: once
CDR3: CASSSRARGAYNEQFF
DNA: TGCGCCAGCAGCTCCCGGGCGCGGGGGGCCTACAATGAGCAGTTCTTC

D: NA
length: 13
V: TRBV6-5
J: TRBJ1-1
size: NA
CDR3: CASRSNTRDRAFF
DNA: TGTGCCAGCAGGTCCAACACCAGGGATAGGGCTTTCTTT

D: NA
length: 13
V: TRBV12-5
J: TRBJ1-5
size: NA
CDR3: CASGFSGEQPQHF
DNA: TGTGCTAGTGGTTTCTCGGGGGAACAGCCCCAGCATTTT

D: TRBD1
length: 15
V: TRBV30
J: TRBJ2-2
size: NA
CDR3: CARGPDRGGTGELFF
DNA: TGTGCCCGGGGCCCCGACAGGGGGGGTACCGGGGAGCTGTTTTTT

D: TRBD2
length: 13
V: TRBV6-6
J: TRBJ2-1
size: NA
CDR3: CVAAGESYNEQFF
DNA: TGTGTTGCAGCGGGGGAGTCCTACAATGAGCAGTTCTTC

D: NA
length: 13
V: TRBV3-1/TRBV3-2
J: TRBJ1-5
size: NA
CDR3: CASSQERFQPQHF
DNA: TGTGCCAGCAGCCAAGAACGGTTTCAGCCCCAGCATTTT

D: NA
length: 14
V: TRBV7-9
J: TRBJ1-2
size: NA
CDR3: CASSLANGVYGYTF
DNA: TGTGCCAGCAGCTTAGCGAACGGGGTGTATGGCTACACCTTC

D: NA
length: 12
V: TRBV30
J: TRBJ2-1
size: NA
CDR3: CAWSLASMVQFF
DNA: TGTGCCTGGAGTCTGGCCTCGATGGTGCAGTTCTTC

D: NA
length: 14
V: TRBV5-6
J: TRBJ2-5
size: NA
CDR3: CASSLRGAGETQYF
DNA: TGTGCCAGCAGCTTGCGGGGGGCTGGGGAGACCCAGTACTTC

D: NA
length: 12
V: TRBV12-3/TRBV12-4
J: TRBJ2-3
size: NA
CDR3: CASSGGTDTQYF
DNA: TGTGCCAGCAGCGGGGGCACAGATACGCAGTATTTT

D: NA
length: 15
V: TRBV2
J: TRBJ2-7
size: once
CDR3: CASRNRLVSPNEQYF
DNA: TGTGCCAGCAGGAACCGACTGGTATCTCCTAACGAGCAGTACTTC

D: TRBD2
length: 16
V: TRBV4-3
J: TRBJ2-2
size: NA
CDR3: CASSPRGGSNTGELFF
DNA: TGCGCCAGCAGCCCGCGGGGGGGCTCGAACACCGGGGAGCTGTTTTTT

D: NA
length: 14
V: TRBV19
J: TRBJ1-4
size: NA
CDR3: CASSITRSGEKLFF
DNA: TGTGCCAGTAGTATAACCCGAAGCGGTGAAAAACTGTTTTTT

D: TRBD1
length: 14
V: TRBV5-4
J: TRBJ1-1
size: NA
CDR3: CASSPDRGFAEAFF
DNA: TGTGCCAGCAGCCCGGACAGGGGCTTCGCTGAAGCTTTCTTT

D: NA
length: 16
V: TRBV2
J: TRBJ1-5
size: NA
CDR3: CASSEVYSNSNQPQHF
DNA: TGTGCCAGCAGTGAAGTGTACAGTAATAGCAATCAGCCCCAGCATTTT

D: TRBD2
length: 16
V: TRBV10-1
J: TRBJ2-2
size: NA
CDR3: CASSRGGGTNTGELFF
DNA: TGCGCCAGCAGCCGCGGCGGGGGGACGAACACCGGGGAGCTGTTTTTT

D: TRBD1
length: 14
V: TRBV6-5
J: TRBJ1-3
size: NA
CDR3: CASIRDSSGNTIYF
DNA: TGTGCCAGCATTAGGGACAGCTCTGGAAACACCATATATTTT

D: NA
length: 17
V: TRBV9
J: TRBJ2-2
size: NA
CDR3: CASSALGRGGGTGELFF
DNA: TGTGCCAGCAGCGCCCTCGGCAGGGGCGGGGGTACCGGGGAGCTGTTTTTT

D: TRBD1
length: 15
V: TRBV7-2
J: TRBJ2-7
size: once
CDR3: CASSLSGTVSYEQYF
DNA: TGTGCCAGCAGCTTATCCGGGACAGTTTCCTACGAGCAGTACTTC

D: NA
length: 13
V: TRBV7-9
J: TRBJ1-2
size: NA
CDR3: CAGKSRDNYGYTF
DNA: TGTGCCGGCAAGTCCAGGGATAACTATGGCTACACCTTC

D: TRBD1
length: 15
V: TRBV6-4
J: TRBJ1-1
size: NA
CDR3: CASSEAGGDYTEAFF
DNA: TGTGCCAGCAGTGAAGCAGGGGGTGACTACACTGAAGCTTTCTTT

D: NA
length: 15
V: TRBV7-9
J: TRBJ1-3
size: once
CDR3: CASSYLAGAGNTIYF
DNA: TGTGCCAGCAGCTATCTAGCAGGCGCTGGAAACACCATATATTTT

D: NA
length: 13
V: TRBV28
J: TRBJ1-2
size: NA
CDR3: CASSLGQPSGYTF
DNA: TGTGCCAGCAGTTTAGGGCAGCCCTCTGGCTACACCTTC

D: TRBD2
length: 15
V: TRBV5-1
J: TRBJ2-3
size: NA
CDR3: CASSLDPGGADTQYF
DNA: TGCGCCAGCAGCTTGGATCCCGGGGGGGCAGATACGCAGTATTTT

D: NA
length: 13
V: TRBV12-3/TRBV12-4
J: TRBJ2-7
size: few
CDR3: CASSLGLSYEQYF
DNA: TGTGCCAGCAGTTTGGGACTCTCCTACGAGCAGTACTTC

D: NA
length: 15
V: TRBV5-1
J: TRBJ1-2
size: NA
CDR3: CASSLAPAREYGYTF
DNA: TGCGCCAGCAGCTTGGCCCCCGCCAGGGAATATGGCTACACCTTC

D: NA
length: 14
V: TRBV7-2
J: TRBJ1-1
size: NA
CDR3: CASSRGGGSTEAFF
DNA: TGTGCCAGCAGCCGCGGGGGTGGAAGTACTGAAGCTTTCTTT

D: NA
length: 14
V: TRBV7-9
J: TRBJ2-3
size: NA
CDR3: CASSGEVAADTQYF
DNA: TGTGCCAGCAGCGGGGAAGTAGCGGCAGATACGCAGTATTTT

D: TRBD2
length: 15
V: TRBV19
J: TRBJ2-2
size: NA
CDR3: CASSAARGGNGELFF
DNA: TGTGCCAGTAGTGCGGCGCGGGGGGGCAACGGGGAGCTGTTTTTT

D: TRBD1
length: 14
V: TRBV23-1
J: TRBJ2-7
size: NA
CDR3: CASSGQGRVYEQYF
DNA: TGCGCCAGCAGCGGACAGGGTCGGGTCTACGAGCAGTACTTC

D: NA
length: 12
V: TRBV12-3/TRBV12-4
J: TRBJ2-7
size: NA
CDR3: CASSPTGGEQYF
DNA: TGTGCCAGCAGTCCGACAGGCGGCGAGCAGTACTTC

D: TRBD1
length: 15
V: TRBV3-1/TRBV3-2
J: TRBJ1-6
size: NA
CDR3: CASSQLTGGNSPLHF
DNA: TGTGCCAGCAGCCAATTGACAGGGGGTAATTCACCCCTCCACTTT

D: NA
length: 13
V: TRBV4-1
J: TRBJ1-2
size: NA
CDR3: CASSQAGSFGYTF
DNA: TGCGCCAGCAGCCAAGCCGGGAGCTTTGGCTACACCTTC

D: NA
length: 15
V: TRBV5-1
J: TRBJ2-2
size: NA
CDR3: CASSLGLPNTGELFF
DNA: TGCGCCAGCAGCTTGGGACTCCCGAACACCGGGGAGCTGTTTTTT

D: NA
length: 12
V: TRBV7-2
J: TRBJ2-7
size: NA
CDR3: CASSPGTYEQYF
DNA: TGTGCCAGCAGCCCGGGGACCTACGAGCAGTACTTC

D: NA
length: 13
V: TRBV25-1
J: TRBJ1-1
size: NA
CDR3: CASSQNTNTEAFF
DNA: TGTGCCAGCAGTCAGAATACGAACACTGAAGCTTTCTTT

D: NA
length: 12
V: TRBV27
J: TRBJ2-5
size: NA
CDR3: CASSFQGGTQYF
DNA: TGTGCCAGCAGTTTCCAGGGAGGGACCCAGTACTTC

D: NA
length: 15
V: TRBV11-3
J: TRBJ2-7
size: NA
CDR3: CASSSRPTGYYEQYF
DNA: TGTGCCAGCAGCTCTCGACCGACAGGTTATTACGAGCAGTACTTC

D: TRBD1
length: 14
V: TRBV5-4
J: TRBJ1-2
size: NA
CDR3: CASSLQGDYYGYTF
DNA: TGTGCCAGCAGTTTGCAGGGGGATTACTATGGCTACACCTTC

D: NA
length: 12
V: TRBV29-1
J: TRBJ1-1
size: once
CDR3: CSTGQTNTEAFF
DNA: TGCAGCACCGGACAAACGAACACTGAAGCTTTCTTT

D: TRBD1
length: 15
V: TRBV19
J: TRBJ2-7
size: NA
CDR3: CASSIGQGLGNEQYF
DNA: TGTGCCAGTAGTATAGGACAGGGGTTAGGAAACGAGCAGTACTTC

D: NA
length: 15
V: TRBV11-1
J: TRBJ2-3
size: NA
CDR3: CASSLIQGSPDTQYF
DNA: TGTGCCAGCAGCTTAATACAGGGTTCACCAGATACGCAGTATTTT

D: TRBD2
length: 16
V: TRBV18
J: TRBJ2-7
size: NA
CDR3: CASSPPLAGTSYEQYF
DNA: TGTGCCAGCTCACCTCCTCTAGCGGGGACCTCCTACGAGCAGTACTTC

D: TRBD2
length: 14
V: TRBV19
J: TRBJ2-2
size: NA
CDR3: CASSVAGGPGELFF
DNA: TGTGCCAGTAGTGTGGCGGGGGGGCCCGGGGAGCTGTTTTTT

D: NA
length: 11
V: TRBV11-2
J: TRBJ2-7
size: few
CDR3: CASSLVYEQYF
DNA: TGTGCCAGCAGCTTAGTATACGAGCAGTACTTC

D: NA
length: 15
V: TRBV3-1/TRBV3-2
J: TRBJ1-4
size: NA
CDR3: CASSQGGRANEKLFF
DNA: TGTGCCAGCAGCCAAGGGGGGAGGGCTAATGAAAAACTGTTTTTT